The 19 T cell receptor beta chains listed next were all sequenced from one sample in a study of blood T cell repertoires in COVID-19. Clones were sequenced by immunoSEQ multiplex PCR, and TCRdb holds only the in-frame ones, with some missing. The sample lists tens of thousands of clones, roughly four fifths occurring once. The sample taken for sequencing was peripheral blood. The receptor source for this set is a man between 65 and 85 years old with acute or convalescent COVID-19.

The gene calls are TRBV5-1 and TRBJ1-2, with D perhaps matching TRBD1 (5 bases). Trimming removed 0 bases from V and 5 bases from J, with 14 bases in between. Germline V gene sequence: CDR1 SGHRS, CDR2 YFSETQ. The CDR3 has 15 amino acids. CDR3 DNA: TGCGCCAGCAGCTTGGGCGCCGTCAGGGAATATGGCTACACCTTC. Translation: CASSLGAVREYGYTF.

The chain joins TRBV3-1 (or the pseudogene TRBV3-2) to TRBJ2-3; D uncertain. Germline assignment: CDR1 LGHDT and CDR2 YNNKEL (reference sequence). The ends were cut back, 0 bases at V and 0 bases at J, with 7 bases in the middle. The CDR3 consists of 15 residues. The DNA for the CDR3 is TGTGCCAGCAGCCAAGATTGGGCCAGCACAGATACGCAGTATTTT. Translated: CASSQDWASTDTQYF.

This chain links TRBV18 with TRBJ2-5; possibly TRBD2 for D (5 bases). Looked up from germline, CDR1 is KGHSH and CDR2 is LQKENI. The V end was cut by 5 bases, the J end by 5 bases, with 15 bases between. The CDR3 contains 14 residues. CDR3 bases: TGTGCCAGCTCAACCGAGGTGGGAGCTGAGACCCAGTACTTC. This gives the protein CASSTEVGAETQYF.

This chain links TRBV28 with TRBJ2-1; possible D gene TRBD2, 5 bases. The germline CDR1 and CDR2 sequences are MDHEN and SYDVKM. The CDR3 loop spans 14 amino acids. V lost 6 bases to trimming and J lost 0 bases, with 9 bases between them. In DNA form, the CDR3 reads TGTGCCAGCAGGAGGGTTACCTCCTACAATGAGCAGTTCTTC. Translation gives CASRRVTSYNEQFF.

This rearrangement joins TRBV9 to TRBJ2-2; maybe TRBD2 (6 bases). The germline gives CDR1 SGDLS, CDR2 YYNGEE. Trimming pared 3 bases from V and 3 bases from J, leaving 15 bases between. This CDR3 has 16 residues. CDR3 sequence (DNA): TGTGCCAGCAGCGCCCCGTGGGGGGAGGACACCGGGGAGCTGTTTTTT. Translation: CASSAPWGEDTGELFF.

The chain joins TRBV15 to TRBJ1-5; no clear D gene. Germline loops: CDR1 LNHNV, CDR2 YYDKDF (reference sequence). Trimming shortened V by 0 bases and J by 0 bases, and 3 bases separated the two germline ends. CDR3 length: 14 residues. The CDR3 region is CATSRDYSNQPQHF. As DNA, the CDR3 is TGTGCCACCAGCAGAGATTATAGCAATCAGCCCCAGCATTTT.

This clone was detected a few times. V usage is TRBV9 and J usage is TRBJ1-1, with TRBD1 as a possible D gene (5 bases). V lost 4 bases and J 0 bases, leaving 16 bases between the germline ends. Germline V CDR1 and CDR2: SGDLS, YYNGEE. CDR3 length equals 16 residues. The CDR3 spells CASSPDGGRMNTEAFF. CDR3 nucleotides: TGTGCCAGCAGCCCGGACGGGGGTCGGATGAACACTGAAGCTTTCTTT.

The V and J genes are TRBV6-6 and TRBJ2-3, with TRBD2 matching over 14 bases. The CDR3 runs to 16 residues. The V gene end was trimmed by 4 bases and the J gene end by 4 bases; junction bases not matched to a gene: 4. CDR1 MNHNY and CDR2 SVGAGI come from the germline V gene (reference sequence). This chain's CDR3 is CASSSGTSGSPDTQYF. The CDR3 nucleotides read TGTGCCAGCAGTTCCGGGACTAGCGGGAGCCCAGATACGCAGTATTTT.

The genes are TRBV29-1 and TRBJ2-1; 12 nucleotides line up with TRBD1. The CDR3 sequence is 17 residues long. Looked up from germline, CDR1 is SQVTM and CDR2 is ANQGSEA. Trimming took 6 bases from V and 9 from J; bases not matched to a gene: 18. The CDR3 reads CSVTTWDRGRMGSEQFF. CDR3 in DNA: TGCAGCGTAACGACTTGGGACAGGGGGCGGATGGGGAGTGAGCAGTTCTTC.

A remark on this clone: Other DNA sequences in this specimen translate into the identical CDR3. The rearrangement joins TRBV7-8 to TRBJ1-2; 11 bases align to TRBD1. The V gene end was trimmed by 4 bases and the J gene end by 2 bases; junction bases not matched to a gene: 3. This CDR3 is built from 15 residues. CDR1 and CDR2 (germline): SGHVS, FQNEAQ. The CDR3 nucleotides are TGTGCCAGCAGCTCACGGGACAGGGGGAACTATGGCTACACCTTC. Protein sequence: CASSSRDRGNYGYTF.

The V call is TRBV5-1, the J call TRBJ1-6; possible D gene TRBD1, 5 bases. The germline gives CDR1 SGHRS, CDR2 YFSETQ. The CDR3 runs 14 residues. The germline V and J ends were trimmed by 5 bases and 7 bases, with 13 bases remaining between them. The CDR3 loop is CASREQVQNSPLHF. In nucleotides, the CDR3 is TGCGCCAGCAGGGAACAGGTCCAGAATTCACCCCTCCACTTT.

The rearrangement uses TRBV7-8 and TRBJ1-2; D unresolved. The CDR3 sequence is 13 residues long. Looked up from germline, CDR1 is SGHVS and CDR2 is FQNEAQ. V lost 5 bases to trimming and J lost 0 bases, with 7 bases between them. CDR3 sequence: CASSREANYGYTF. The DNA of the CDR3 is TGTGCCAGCAGCCGTGAGGCTAACTATGGCTACACCTTC.

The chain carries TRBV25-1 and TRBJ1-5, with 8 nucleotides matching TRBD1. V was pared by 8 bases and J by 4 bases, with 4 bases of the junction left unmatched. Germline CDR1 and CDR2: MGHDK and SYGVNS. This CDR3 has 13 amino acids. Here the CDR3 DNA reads TGTGCCAGCGGGACAGGTCTGAATCAGCCCCAGCATTTT. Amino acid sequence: CASGTGLNQPQHF.

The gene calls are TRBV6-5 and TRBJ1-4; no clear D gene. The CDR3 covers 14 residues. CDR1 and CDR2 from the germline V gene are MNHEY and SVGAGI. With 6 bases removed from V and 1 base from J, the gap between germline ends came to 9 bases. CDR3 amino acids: CASSLTGTNEKLFF. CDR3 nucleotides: TGTGCCAGCAGCCTAACGGGAACTAATGAAAAACTGTTTTTT.

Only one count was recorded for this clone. CDR3 nucleotides: TGCAGCACTCCTGGGGGGTCCACAGATACGCAGTATTTT. Protein sequence: CSTPGGSTDTQYF. The chain combines TRBV29-1 with TRBJ2-3; D may be TRBD2 (6 bases). The CDR3 totals 13 residues. Per germline, CDR1 SQVTM and CDR2 ANQGSEA. Trimming took off 8 bases at V and 2 bases at J, with 14 bases between the two ends.

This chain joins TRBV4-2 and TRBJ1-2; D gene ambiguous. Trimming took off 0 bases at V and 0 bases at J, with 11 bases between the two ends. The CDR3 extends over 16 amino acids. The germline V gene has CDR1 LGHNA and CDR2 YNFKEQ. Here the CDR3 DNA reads TGTGCCAGCAGCCAAGATTGGCAGACAACTAACTATGGCTACACCTTC. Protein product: CASSQDWQTTNYGYTF.

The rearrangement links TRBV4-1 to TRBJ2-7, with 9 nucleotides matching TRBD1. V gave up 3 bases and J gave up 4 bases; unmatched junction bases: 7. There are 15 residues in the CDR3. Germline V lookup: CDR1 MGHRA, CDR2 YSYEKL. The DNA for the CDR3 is TGCGCCAGCAGCCAGCTACAGGGGGCGGGATACGAGCAGTACTTC. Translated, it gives CASSQLQGAGYEQYF.

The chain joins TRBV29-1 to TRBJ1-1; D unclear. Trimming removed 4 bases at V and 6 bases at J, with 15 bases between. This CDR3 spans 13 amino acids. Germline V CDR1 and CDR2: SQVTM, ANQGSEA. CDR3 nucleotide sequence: TGCAGCGTTGTCGCGCGATGGGGAGCTGAAGCTTTCTTT. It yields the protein CSVVARWGAEAFF.

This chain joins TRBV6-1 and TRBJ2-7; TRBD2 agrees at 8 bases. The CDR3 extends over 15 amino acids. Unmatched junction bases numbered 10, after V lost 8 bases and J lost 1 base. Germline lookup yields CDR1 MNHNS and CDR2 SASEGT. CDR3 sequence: CASGSRASGSYEQYF. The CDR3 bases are TGTGCCAGCGGGAGTAGGGCTAGCGGGTCCTACGAGCAGTACTTC.